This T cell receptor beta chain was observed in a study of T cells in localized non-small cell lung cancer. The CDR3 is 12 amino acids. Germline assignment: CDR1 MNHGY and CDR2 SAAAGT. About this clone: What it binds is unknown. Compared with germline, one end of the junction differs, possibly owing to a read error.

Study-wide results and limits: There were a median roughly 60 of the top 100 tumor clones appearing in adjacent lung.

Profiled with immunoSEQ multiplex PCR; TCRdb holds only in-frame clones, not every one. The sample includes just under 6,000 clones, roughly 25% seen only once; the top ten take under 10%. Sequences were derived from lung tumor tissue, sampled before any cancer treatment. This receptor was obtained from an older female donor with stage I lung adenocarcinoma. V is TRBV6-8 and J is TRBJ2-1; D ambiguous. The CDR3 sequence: CAISGPDNEQFF. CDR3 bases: TGTGCCATCAGTGGCCCTGACAATGAGCAGTTCTTC.